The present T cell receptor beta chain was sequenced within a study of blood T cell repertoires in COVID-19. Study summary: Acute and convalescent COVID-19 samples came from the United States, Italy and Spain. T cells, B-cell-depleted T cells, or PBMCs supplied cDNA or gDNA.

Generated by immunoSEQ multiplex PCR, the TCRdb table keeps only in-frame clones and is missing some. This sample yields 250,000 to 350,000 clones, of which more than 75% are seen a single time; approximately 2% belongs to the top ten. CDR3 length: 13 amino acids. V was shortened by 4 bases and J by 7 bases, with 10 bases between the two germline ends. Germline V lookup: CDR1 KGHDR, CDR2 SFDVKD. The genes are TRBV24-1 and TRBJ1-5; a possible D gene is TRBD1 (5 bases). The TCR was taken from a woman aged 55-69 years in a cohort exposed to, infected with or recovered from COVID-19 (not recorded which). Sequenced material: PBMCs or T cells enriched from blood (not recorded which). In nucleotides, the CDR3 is TGTGCCACCAGTGACACCGGACACCAGCCCCAGCATTTT. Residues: CATSDTGHQPQHF.